This TCR beta chain derives from a study of T-cell reconstitution after alpha-beta-depleted transplantation in children. The authors prepared the TCRbeta library with unique molecular identifiers. In TCRdb, the PCR reads were re-called with MiXCR into one record per CDR3 protein. The profile shows about 830,000 distinct CDR3 sequences, around 17% of them singletons. V lost 6 bases, J lost 2 bases, and 11 bases lay in between. Germline V CDR1 and CDR2: SQVTM, ANQGSEA. CDR3 length: 13 amino acids. V usage is TRBV29-1 and J usage is TRBJ2-1; a possible D gene is TRBD2 (5 bases). Sequencing was performed on PBMCs, mostly from graft donor cells, taken 360 days after TCRalphabeta/CD19-depleted stem cell transplant. This receptor was identified in a male patient under 18 who had a stem cell transplant for acute lymphoblastic leukemia, so the T cells may come from the graft donor. CDR3 region: CSVSAVPYNEQFF. The CDR3 coding sequence is TGCAGCGTATCAGCGGTACCCTACAATGAGCAGTTCTTC.